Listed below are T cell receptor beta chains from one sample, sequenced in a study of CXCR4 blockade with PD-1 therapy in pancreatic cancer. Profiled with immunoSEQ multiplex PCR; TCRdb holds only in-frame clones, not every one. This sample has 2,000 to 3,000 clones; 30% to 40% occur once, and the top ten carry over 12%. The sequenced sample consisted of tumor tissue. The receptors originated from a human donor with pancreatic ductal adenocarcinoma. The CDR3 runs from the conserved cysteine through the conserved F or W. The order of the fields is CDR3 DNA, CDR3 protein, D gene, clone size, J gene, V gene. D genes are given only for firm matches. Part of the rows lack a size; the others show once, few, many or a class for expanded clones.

TGTGCCAGTAGTATCGCAACAGCCTATGGCTACACCTTC | CASSIATAYGYTF | NA | NA | TRBJ1-2 | TRBV19
TGTGCCACCAGCAGGGACAGGGGGCATAATCAGCCCCAGCATTTT | CATSRDRGHNQPQHF | TRBD1 | NA | TRBJ1-5 | TRBV15
TGTGCCAGCAGGCTAAGACAGGGCGGGGAGACCCAGTACTTC | CASRLRQGGETQYF | TRBD1 | NA | TRBJ2-5 | TRBV6-8
TGCAGCGCCCAACAAGCGGGGGGTTTCACAGATACGCAGTATTTT | CSAQQAGGFTDTQYF | TRBD2 | NA | TRBJ2-3 | TRBV29-1
TGTGCCAGCTCACCACAGGTCGATTCGGGGCCTGGGTACGAGCAGTACTTC | CASSPQVDSGPGYEQYF | NA | NA | TRBJ2-7 | TRBV18
TGTGCCAGCAGCGCTAGACTAGCGGGAGGTTACAATGAGCAGTTCTTC | CASSARLAGGYNEQFF | TRBD2 | NA | TRBJ2-1 | TRBV9
TGTGCCTGGAGACGGACAGGGAGTACTGAAGCTTTCTTT | CAWRRTGSTEAFF | TRBD1 | NA | TRBJ1-1 | TRBV30
TGTGCCAGCAGCTTAGGCTACAGGGTAATGGAGACCCAGTACTTC | CASSLGYRVMETQYF | NA | NA | TRBJ2-5 | TRBV11-3
TGTGCCAGTAGTATCACCCCCAGCGCCGGGGAGCTGTTTTTT | CASSITPSAGELFF | NA | NA | TRBJ2-2 | TRBV19
TGTGCCAGCTCACGACAGGGTCGCTATGGCTACACCTTC | CASSRQGRYGYTF | TRBD1 | NA | TRBJ1-2 | TRBV18
TGTGCCACCACTGGTATGGGCGCAGATACGCAGTATTTT | CATTGMGADTQYF | NA | NA | TRBJ2-3 | TRBV25-1
TGTGCCAGTAGTAAGACTAGCGGCTCTTTGGAGACCCAGTACTTC | CASSKTSGSLETQYF | TRBD2 | few | TRBJ2-5 | TRBV19
TGTGCCAGTAGTATCCGGACAGGGGTTGGAGAGACCCAGTACTTC | CASSIRTGVGETQYF | TRBD1 | once | TRBJ2-5 | TRBV19
TGTGCCAGCAGTTCACAGGGGACCCAAGAGACCCAGTACTTC | CASSSQGTQETQYF | TRBD1 | NA | TRBJ2-5 | TRBV28
TGTGCCAGCAGCTTAAATGGGGCACAGGGTACCCAGCCCCAGCATTTT | CASSLNGAQGTQPQHF | NA | medium-sized | TRBJ1-5 | TRBV11-3
TGTGCCAGCAGTGCGCTCCAGGGCTCTGGAAACACCATATATTTT | CASSALQGSGNTIYF | NA | NA | TRBJ1-3 | TRBV6-8
TGTGCCAGCAGCGATGTGGGGCGGTTGAACACTGAAGCTTTCTTT | CASSDVGRLNTEAFF | NA | NA | TRBJ1-1 | TRBV28
TGCGCCAGCAGCCAGGGGACACAAAATCAGCCCCAGCATTTT | CASSQGTQNQPQHF | NA | medium-sized | TRBJ1-5 | TRBV4-1
TGTGCCAGCAGCTGGCTAGCGGGGGCGGGGTCCTACAATGAGCAGTTCTTC | CASSWLAGAGSYNEQFF | TRBD2 | large | TRBJ2-1 | TRBV11-3
TGTGCCAGCTCACCAACTACAGGGATAGGCGTGCACTACGAGCAGTACTTC | CASSPTTGIGVHYEQYF | NA | large | TRBJ2-7 | TRBV18
TGTGCCTGGGTTCTAAGGCGTTATAACAGTCGGGCCAACGTCCTGACTTTC | CAWVLRRYNSRANVLTF | NA | NA | TRBJ2-6 | TRBV30
TGCGCCAGCAGCTTGGCCGATTGGAGCTCCTACAATGAGCAGTTCTTC | CASSLADWSSYNEQFF | NA | NA | TRBJ2-1 | TRBV5-1
TGTGCCAGCAGTCAAGTGAGTTCACCCCTCCACTTT | CASSQVSSPLHF | NA | few | TRBJ1-6 | TRBV28
TGTGCCAGCAGCCTTCGGGGGGGATCTACAGATATGCAGTATTTT | CASSLRGGSTDMQYF | NA | NA | TRBJ2-3 | TRBV7-5
TGTGCCAGCAGTGAATACTGGTCGCGGCAGTACTTC | CASSEYWSRQYF | NA | few | TRBJ2-7 | TRBV9
TGTGCCAGCGGGACAAGGACCAATGAAAAACTGTTTTTT | CASGTRTNEKLFF | NA | NA | TRBJ1-4 | TRBV18
TGTGCCAGCAGCCCCCGGGATTATAGTCGTAGCCCAGAGACCCAGTACTTC | CASSPRDYSRSPETQYF | NA | few | TRBJ2-5 | TRBV11-3
TGTGCCTGGAGTGTCGGGGGGGCAGATACGCAGTATTTT | CAWSVGGADTQYF | TRBD2 | NA | TRBJ2-3 | TRBV30
TGTGCCAGCAGTTTAGGTGGACTTAGCAATCAGCCCCAGCATTTT | CASSLGGLSNQPQHF | NA | medium-sized | TRBJ1-5 | TRBV2
TGTGCCAGCTCACCGGACAGCACTCGTTGGGAGCTGTTTTTT | CASSPDSTRWELFF | NA | NA | TRBJ2-2 | TRBV18
TGTGCCAGCAGCCTCCGGGCCCGCAACGCTGGTGAGCAGTTCTTC | CASSLRARNAGEQFF | NA | few | TRBJ2-1 | TRBV6-8
TGTGCCAGTAGTATCACGGGTAGTGGATATGGCTACACCTTC | CASSITGSGYGYTF | NA | NA | TRBJ1-2 | TRBV19
TGTGCCAGCAGTGGGTGGTCGGCCGGGGAAACTGAAGCTTTCTTT | CASSGWSAGETEAFF | NA | NA | TRBJ1-1 | TRBV6-8
TGTGCCACCAGGGGAGCAGAGACCGGGGAGCTGTTTTTT | CATRGAETGELFF | NA | NA | TRBJ2-2 | TRBV6-8
TGTGCCAGCAGCGGAATCGGCGTACTCTTCACAGATACGCAGTATTTT | CASSGIGVLFTDTQYF | NA | NA | TRBJ2-3 | TRBV9
TGTGCCAGTAGTATATCGGGACAGGGGACGGAGACCCAGTACTTC | CASSISGQGTETQYF | TRBD1 | NA | TRBJ2-5 | TRBV19
TGTGCCAGCAACTTGGGGGGCACTGAAGCTTTCTTT | CASNLGGTEAFF | NA | hyperexpanded | TRBJ1-1 | TRBV18
TGTGCCAGCTCACCAATGGAGGCAGGGCACGGGGACTATGGCTACACCTTC | CASSPMEAGHGDYGYTF | NA | NA | TRBJ1-2 | TRBV18
TGTGCCAGCAGCCTACAGGCGTTCTCCTACGAGCAGTACTTC | CASSLQAFSYEQYF | NA | NA | TRBJ2-7 | TRBV11-3
TGTGCCAGCAGTCCCTACCGGGGGGAGACCCAGTACTTC | CASSPYRGETQYF | NA | few | TRBJ2-5 | TRBV6-8
TGTGCCAGCTCCCCCGACAGGGGATATGGCTACACCTTC | CASSPDRGYGYTF | TRBD1 | NA | TRBJ1-2 | TRBV19
TGTGCCAGTAGTATAGGCGGGGAAAACATTCAGTACTTC | CASSIGGENIQYF | NA | NA | TRBJ2-4 | TRBV19
TGTGCCTGGAGTGTACGGCCTAGCACTAAGTACTTC | CAWSVRPSTKYF | NA | few | TRBJ2-7 | TRBV30
TGCAGCGTCCCCGGGACAAATAATTATGGCTACACCTTC | CSVPGTNNYGYTF | NA | NA | TRBJ1-2 | TRBV29-1
TGTGCCAGCAGTTCCGGGACAGGGGTTTACGAGCAGTACTTC | CASSSGTGVYEQYF | TRBD1 | NA | TRBJ2-7 | TRBV6-8
TGTGCCACCAGCAGGGGGACAGGGCCCAATCAGCCCCAGCATTTT | CATSRGTGPNQPQHF | TRBD1 | few | TRBJ1-5 | TRBV15
TGTGCCAGCAGTTCCGGACAGGGGGCAGGAAATGAGCAGTTCTTC | CASSSGQGAGNEQFF | TRBD1 | NA | TRBJ2-1 | TRBV28
TGTGCCAGCAGCTCCACGGGGGTCGAAAACATTCAGTACTTC | CASSSTGVENIQYF | NA | NA | TRBJ2-4 | TRBV7-7
TGTGCCTGGATGGAGTCCTGGGCGACTGAAGCTTTCTTT | CAWMESWATEAFF | NA | few | TRBJ1-1 | TRBV30
TGTGCCAGCTCACCCCAGCGGGGGGCTCAAGAGACCCAGTACTTC | CASSPQRGAQETQYF | TRBD2 | few | TRBJ2-5 | TRBV18
TGTGCCAGCAGCTTACCAGGGACCACTGCGAACATTCAGTACTTC | CASSLPGTTANIQYF | NA | NA | TRBJ2-4 | TRBV11-3
TGTGCCAGCAGCGCCGTAGGGGGGACAGTGAACACTGAAGCTTTCTTT | CASSAVGGTVNTEAFF | TRBD1 | medium-sized | TRBJ1-1 | TRBV11-3
TGCGCCAGCAGCGGGGGTGGGTCGGCCGGGGAGCTGTTTTTT | CASSGGGSAGELFF | NA | NA | TRBJ2-2 | TRBV5-1
TGTGCCAGCTCACCGAAGGCCGGGACAGGGGCGGGGGGCACTGAAGCTTTCTTT | CASSPKAGTGAGGTEAFF | TRBD1 | few | TRBJ1-1 | TRBV18
TGCAGCGTCCGGTCTGGGAGCGGGGCCAACGTCCTGACTTTC | CSVRSGSGANVLTF | NA | NA | TRBJ2-6 | TRBV29-1